Here is one TCR beta chain with its context. As yet, its antigen is unknown. The same CDR3 can be traced to other DNA sequences in this sample. The entry originates in a study of shared clonotypes between healthy human individuals. Whole-study results and caveats: Non-shared clonotypes had lower generation probabilities than those shared by all four donors.

Original data processing: Filtering differed, since immunoSEQ gave only junction sequences and no quality scores. Profiled with immunoSEQ multiplex PCR; TCRdb holds only in-frame clones, not every one. V, J and clone size are those of that table, while D and trimming were read from the DNA. The sample comprises approximately 2.5 million clones, over 85% of which are singletons, and over 0.12% rests with the top ten. The CDR3 is 15 residues long. Germline V gene data show CDR1 as SGHRS and CDR2 as YFSETQ. Trimming pared 0 bases from V and 0 bases from J, leaving 6 bases between. The chain is built from TRBV5-1 and TRBJ1-4, with D unclear. This TCR was sampled from a young man in good health. What was sequenced was naive CD4+ T cells sorted from blood. As for subset: CD45RA+ positively selected. CDR3 DNA: TGCGCCAGCAGCTTGGGTTCGGCAACTAATGAAAAACTGTTTTTT. This encodes CASSLGSATNEKLFF.